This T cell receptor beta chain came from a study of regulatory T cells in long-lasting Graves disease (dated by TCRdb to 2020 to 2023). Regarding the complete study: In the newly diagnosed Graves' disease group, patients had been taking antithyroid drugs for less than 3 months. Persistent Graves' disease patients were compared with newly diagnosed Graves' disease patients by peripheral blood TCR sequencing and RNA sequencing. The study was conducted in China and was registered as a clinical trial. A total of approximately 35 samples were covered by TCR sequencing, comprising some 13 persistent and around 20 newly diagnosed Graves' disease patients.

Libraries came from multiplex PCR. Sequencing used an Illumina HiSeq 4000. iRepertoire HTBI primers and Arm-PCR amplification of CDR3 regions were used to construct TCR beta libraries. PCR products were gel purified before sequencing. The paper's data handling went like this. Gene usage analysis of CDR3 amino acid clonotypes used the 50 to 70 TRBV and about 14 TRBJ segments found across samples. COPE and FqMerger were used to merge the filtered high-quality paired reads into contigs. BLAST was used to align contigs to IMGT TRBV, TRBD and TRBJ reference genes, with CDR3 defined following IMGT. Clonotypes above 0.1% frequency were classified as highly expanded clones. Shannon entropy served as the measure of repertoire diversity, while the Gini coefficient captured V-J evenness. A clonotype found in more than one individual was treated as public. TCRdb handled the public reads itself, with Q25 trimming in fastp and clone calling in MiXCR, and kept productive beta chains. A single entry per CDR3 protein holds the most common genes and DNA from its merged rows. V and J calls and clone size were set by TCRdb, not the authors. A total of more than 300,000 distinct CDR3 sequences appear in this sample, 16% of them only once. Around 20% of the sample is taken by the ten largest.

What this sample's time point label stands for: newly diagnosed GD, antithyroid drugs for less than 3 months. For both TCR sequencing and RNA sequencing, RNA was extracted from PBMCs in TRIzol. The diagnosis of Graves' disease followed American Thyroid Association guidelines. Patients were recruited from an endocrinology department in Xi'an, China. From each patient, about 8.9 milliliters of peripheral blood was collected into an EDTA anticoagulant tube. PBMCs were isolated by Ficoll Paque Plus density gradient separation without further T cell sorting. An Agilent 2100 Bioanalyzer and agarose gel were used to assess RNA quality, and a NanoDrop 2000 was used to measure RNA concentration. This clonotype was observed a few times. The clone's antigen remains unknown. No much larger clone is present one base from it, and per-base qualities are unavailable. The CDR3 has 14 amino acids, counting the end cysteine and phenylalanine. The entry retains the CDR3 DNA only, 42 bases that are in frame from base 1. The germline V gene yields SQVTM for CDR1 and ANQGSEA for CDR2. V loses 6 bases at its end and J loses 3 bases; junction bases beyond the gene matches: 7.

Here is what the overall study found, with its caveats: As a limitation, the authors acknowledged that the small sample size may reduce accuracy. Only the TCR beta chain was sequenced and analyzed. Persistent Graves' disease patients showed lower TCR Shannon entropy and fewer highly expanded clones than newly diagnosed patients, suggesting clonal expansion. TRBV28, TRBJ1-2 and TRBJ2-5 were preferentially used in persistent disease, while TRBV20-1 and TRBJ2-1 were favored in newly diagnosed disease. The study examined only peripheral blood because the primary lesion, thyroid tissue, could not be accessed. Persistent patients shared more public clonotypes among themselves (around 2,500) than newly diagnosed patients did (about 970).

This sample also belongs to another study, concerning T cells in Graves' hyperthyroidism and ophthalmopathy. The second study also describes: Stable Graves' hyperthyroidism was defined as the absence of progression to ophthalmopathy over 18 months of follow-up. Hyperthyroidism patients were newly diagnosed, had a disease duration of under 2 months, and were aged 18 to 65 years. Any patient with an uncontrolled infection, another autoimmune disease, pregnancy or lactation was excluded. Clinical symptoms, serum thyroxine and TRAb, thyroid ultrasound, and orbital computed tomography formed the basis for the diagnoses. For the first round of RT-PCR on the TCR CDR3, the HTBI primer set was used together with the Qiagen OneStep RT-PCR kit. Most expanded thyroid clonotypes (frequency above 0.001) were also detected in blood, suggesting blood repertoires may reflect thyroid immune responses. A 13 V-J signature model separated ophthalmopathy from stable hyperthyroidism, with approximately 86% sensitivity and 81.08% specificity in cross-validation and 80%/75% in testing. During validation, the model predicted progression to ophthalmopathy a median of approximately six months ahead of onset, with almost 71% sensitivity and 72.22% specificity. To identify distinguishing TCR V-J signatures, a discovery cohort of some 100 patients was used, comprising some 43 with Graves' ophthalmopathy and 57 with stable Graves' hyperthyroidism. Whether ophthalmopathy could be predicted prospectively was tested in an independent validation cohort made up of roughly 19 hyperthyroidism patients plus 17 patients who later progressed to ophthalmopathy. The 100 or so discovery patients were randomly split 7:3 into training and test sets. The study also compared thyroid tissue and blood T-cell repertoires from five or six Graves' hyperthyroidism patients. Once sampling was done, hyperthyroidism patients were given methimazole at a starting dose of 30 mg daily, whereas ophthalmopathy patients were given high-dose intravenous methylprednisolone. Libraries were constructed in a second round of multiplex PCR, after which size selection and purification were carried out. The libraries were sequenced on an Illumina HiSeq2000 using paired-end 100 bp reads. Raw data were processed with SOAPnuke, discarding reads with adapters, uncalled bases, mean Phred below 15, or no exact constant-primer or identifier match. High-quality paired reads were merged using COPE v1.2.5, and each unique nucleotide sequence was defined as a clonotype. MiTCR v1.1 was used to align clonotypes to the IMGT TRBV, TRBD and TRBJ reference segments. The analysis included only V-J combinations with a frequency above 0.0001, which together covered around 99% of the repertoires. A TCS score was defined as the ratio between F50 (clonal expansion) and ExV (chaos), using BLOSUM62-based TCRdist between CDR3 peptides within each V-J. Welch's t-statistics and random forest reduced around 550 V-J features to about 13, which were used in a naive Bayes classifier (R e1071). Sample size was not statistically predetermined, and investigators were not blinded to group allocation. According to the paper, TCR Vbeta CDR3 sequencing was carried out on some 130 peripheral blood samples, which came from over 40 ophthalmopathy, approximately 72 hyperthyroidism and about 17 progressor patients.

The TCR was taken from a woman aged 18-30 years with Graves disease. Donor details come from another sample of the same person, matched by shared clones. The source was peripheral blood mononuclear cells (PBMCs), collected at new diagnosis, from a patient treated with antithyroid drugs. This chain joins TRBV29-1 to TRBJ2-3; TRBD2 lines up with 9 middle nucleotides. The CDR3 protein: CSVVSGGLTDTQYF. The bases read TGCAGCGTCGTCAGCGGGGGGCTGACAGATACGCAGTATTTT.